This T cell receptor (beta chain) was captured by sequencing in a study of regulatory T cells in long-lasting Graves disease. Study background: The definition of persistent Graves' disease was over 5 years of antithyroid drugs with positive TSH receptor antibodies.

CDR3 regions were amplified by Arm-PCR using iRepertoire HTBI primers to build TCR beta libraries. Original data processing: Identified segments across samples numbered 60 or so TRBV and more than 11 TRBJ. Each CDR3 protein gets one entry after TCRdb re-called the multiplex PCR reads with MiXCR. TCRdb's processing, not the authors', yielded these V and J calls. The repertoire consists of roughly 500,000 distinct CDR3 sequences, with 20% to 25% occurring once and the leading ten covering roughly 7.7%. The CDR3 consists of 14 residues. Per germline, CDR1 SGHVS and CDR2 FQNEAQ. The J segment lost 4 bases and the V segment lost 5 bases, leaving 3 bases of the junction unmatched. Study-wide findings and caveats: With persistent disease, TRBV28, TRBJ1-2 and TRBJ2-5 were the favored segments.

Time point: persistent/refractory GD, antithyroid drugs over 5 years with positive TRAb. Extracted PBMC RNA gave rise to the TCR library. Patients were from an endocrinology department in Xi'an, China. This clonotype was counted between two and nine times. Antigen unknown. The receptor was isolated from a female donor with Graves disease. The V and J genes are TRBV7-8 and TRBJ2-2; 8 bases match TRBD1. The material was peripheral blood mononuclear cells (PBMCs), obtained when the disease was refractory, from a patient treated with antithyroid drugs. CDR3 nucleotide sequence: TGTGCCAGCAGCGACACAGGGGGCACCGGGGAGCTGTTTTTT. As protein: CASSDTGGTGELFF.